A selection of T cell receptor beta chains follows, all from one sample in a study of blood T cell repertoires in COVID-19. TCRdb's table, derived via immunoSEQ multiplex PCR, lists solely in-frame clones and lacks some. The table includes approximately 290,000 clones, around 85% detected once. What was sequenced was peripheral blood. All receptors come from a human donor with COVID-19, enrolled during active disease. The donor label of this sample is uncertain. Both conserved end residues are part of each CDR3. The D gene is left open where the match is weak. Size values are once, few and many counts, or a class for expanded clones, and some rows have none.

V	size	J	D	CDR3	DNA
TRBV28	.	TRBJ1-1	TRBD1	CASSQRTGWPEAFF	TGTGCCAGCAGTCAACGGACAGGGTGGCCTGAAGCTTTCTTT
TRBV18	.	TRBJ2-5	.	CASSPPSRETQYF	TGTGCCAGCTCACCACCCTCTCGAGAGACCCAGTACTTC
TRBV7-3	.	TRBJ2-5	TRBD2	CASSWGGQETQYF	TGTGCCAGCAGCTGGGGGGGCCAAGAGACCCAGTACTTC
TRBV4-2	.	TRBJ1-4	.	CASSQDHATNEKLFF	TGTGCCAGCAGCCAAGATCATGCGACTAATGAAAAACTGTTTTTT
TRBV27	.	TRBJ2-7	TRBD2	CASRFIAGGYEQYF	TGTGCCAGCAGATTCATAGCGGGAGGCTACGAGCAGTACTTC
TRBV19	.	TRBJ1-1	.	CASSIRPEGTEAFF	TGTGCCAGTAGTATAAGACCGGAGGGCACTGAAGCTTTCTTT
TRBV7-2	once	TRBJ2-2	.	CASSFPGRELFF	TGTGCCAGCAGCTTCCCCGGTCGGGAGCTGTTTTTT
TRBV5-1	once	TRBJ2-2	TRBD2	CASSLGSMREGKLFF	TGCGCCAGCAGCTTGGGGTCGATGCGGGAGGGCAAGCTGTTTTTT
TRBV28	.	TRBJ2-5	.	CASSLRGSRAGRDQYF	TGTGCCAGCAGTTTAAGGGGATCCCGAGCGGGCAGGGACCAGTACTTC
TRBV5-1	.	TRBJ1-1	.	CASSIRQAETEAFF	TGCGCCAGCAGCATCCGACAGGCGGAGACTGAAGCTTTCTTT
TRBV6-5	.	TRBJ2-7	TRBD1	CASSSPGGQGHYEQYF	TGTGCCAGCAGTTCCCCGGGGGGACAGGGGCACTACGAGCAGTACTTC
TRBV5-1	.	TRBJ2-2	TRBD1	CASSEGTGAGELFF	TGCGCCAGCAGCGAAGGGACAGGGGCCGGGGAGCTGTTTTTT
TRBV7-2	.	TRBJ1-3	.	CASSSDGNSGNTIYF	TGTGCCAGCAGTTCCGACGGGAACTCTGGAAACACCATATATTTT
TRBV6-4	.	TRBJ2-7	TRBD1	CASSEGQGKNYEQYF	TGTGCCAGCAGTGAGGGACAGGGTAAGAACTACGAGCAGTACTTC
TRBV19	.	TRBJ1-5	TRBD1	CASSIQGQRRQPQHF	TGTGCCAGTAGTATTCAGGGACAGCGGAGGCAGCCCCAGCATTTT
TRBV2	.	TRBJ1-3	.	CASSQRGHRSGNTIYF	TGTGCCAGCAGTCAACGGGGACACCGCTCTGGAAACACCATATATTTT
TRBV28	.	TRBJ1-2	TRBD1	CASRLPGQGAYGYTF	TGTGCCAGCAGACTCCCGGGACAGGGGGCCTATGGCTACACCTTC
TRBV2	.	TRBJ1-2	.	CASSEGAYGYTF	TGTGCCAGCAGTGAAGGGGCCTATGGCTACACCTTC
TRBV30	.	TRBJ1-2	.	CAWSAGFYGYTF	TGTGCCTGGAGTGCAGGGTTCTATGGCTACACCTTC
TRBV11-3	once	TRBJ2-1	TRBD2	CASSPLAGAGEQFF	TGTGCCAGCAGCCCACTAGCGGGAGCGGGTGAGCAGTTCTTC
TRBV30	.	TRBJ2-2	TRBD2	CASSRTSRTGELFF	TGTGCCTCATCTAGGACTAGCAGGACCGGGGAGCTGTTTTTT
TRBV5-4	.	TRBJ1-2	TRBD1	CASSQVGQDYGYTF	TGTGCCAGCAGCCAAGTCGGACAGGACTATGGCTACACCTTC
TRBV19	.	TRBJ1-6	.	CASSIPGHSSTNNSPLHF	TGTGCCAGTAGTATTCCTGGACATTCAAGTACGAATAATTCACCCCTCCACTTT
TRBV21-1	.	TRBJ1-5	.	CASSKTNGTSNQPQHF	TGTGCCAGCAGCAAAACAAATGGTACAAGCAATCAGCCCCAGCATTTT
TRBV19	.	TRBJ2-1	TRBD2	CASSIFAGGTGDEQFF	TGTGCCAGTAGTATCTTTGCGGGAGGAACGGGGGATGAGCAGTTCTTC
TRBV4-2	.	TRBJ1-6	.	CASSSTPSYNSPLHF	TGTGCCAGCAGCTCCACACCGTCCTATAATTCACCCCTCCACTTT
TRBV29-1	.	TRBJ2-6	.	CSVEGGQGANVLTF	TGCAGCGTTGAGGGGGGGCAAGGGGCCAACGTCCTGACTTTC
TRBV6-5	once	TRBJ2-2	TRBD2	CASQGGRAYIGELFF	TGTGCTTCCCAGGGCGGGAGGGCGTATATCGGGGAGCTGTTTTTT
TRBV2	once	TRBJ1-4	TRBD1	CASSSDRGREKLFF	TGTGCCAGCAGTTCGGACAGGGGGAGGGAAAAACTGTTTTTT
TRBV30	.	TRBJ1-2	.	CAWSVRVTGAYGYTF	TGTGCCTGGAGTGTACGAGTTACAGGAGCCTATGGCTACACCTTC
TRBV15	.	TRBJ1-2	.	CATSRNIQGYGYTF	TGTGCCACCAGCAGAAATATTCAGGGGTATGGCTACACCTTC
TRBV2	.	TRBJ2-7	TRBD2	CASSPLTGGDEQYF	TGTGCCAGCAGTCCACTAACGGGAGGGGACGAGCAGTACTTC
TRBV7-9	.	TRBJ1-4	TRBD1	CASSPPWTGQEEKLFF	TGTGCCAGCAGCCCACCCTGGACAGGGCAGGAGGAAAAACTGTTTTTT
TRBV28	.	TRBJ1-2	.	CASSFAGSWGYTF	TGTGCCAGCAGTTTTGCGGGGTCCTGGGGCTACACCTTC
TRBV9	.	TRBJ2-1	TRBD2	CASSALPGLAGGQFF	TGTGCCAGCAGCGCCCTCCCGGGACTAGCGGGAGGGCAGTTCTTC
TRBV6-5	.	TRBJ2-1	TRBD2	CASTKLALISNEQFF	TGTGCCAGCACCAAACTAGCGCTGATCTCCAATGAGCAGTTCTTC
TRBV6-5	.	TRBJ2-5	.	CASSNRVFGETQYF	TGTGCCAGCAGTAACAGGGTATTTGGGGAGACCCAGTACTTC
TRBV7-9	.	TRBJ2-7	TRBD1	CASSSTSGTGIPYEQYF	TGTGCCAGCAGCTCCACCTCCGGGACAGGGATCCCCTACGAGCAGTACTTC
TRBV2	.	TRBJ1-6	TRBD1	CASIQGTGYNNSPLHF	TGTGCCAGCATTCAAGGGACAGGGTATAATAATTCACCCCTCCACTTT
TRBV6-5	once	TRBJ2-1	.	CASSPTRGTYNEQFF	TGTGCCAGCTCCCCGACCCGGGGAACCTACAATGAGCAGTTCTTC
TRBV28	.	TRBJ2-2	.	CASSSGGGTGELFF	TGTGCCAGCAGTTCAGGGGGAGGCACCGGGGAGCTGTTTTTT
TRBV6-6	.	TRBJ1-2	.	CASSSDRNYGYTF	TGTGCCAGCAGTTCCGACAGAAACTATGGCTACACCTTC